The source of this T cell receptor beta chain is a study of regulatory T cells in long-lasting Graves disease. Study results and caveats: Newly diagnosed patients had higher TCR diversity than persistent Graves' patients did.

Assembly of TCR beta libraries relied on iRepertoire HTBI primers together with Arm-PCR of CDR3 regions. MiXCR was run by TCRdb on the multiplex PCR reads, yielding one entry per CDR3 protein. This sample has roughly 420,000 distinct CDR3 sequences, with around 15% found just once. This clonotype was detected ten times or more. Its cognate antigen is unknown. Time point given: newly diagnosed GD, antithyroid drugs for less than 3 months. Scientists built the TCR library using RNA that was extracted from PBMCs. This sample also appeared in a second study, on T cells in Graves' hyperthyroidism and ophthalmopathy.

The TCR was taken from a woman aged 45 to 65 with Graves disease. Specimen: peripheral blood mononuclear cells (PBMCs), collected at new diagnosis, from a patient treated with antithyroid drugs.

The CDR3 protein is CASSLFLDTGELFF. CDR3 sequence (DNA): TGTGCCAGCAGTTTATTCCTGGACACCGGGGAGCTGTTTTTT. The chain employs TRBV28 and TRBJ2-2; D call uncertain. Germline values: CDR1 MDHEN, CDR2 SYDVKM. V gave up 1 base and J gave up 3 bases, with 6 bases separating them. The CDR3 consists of 14 residues.